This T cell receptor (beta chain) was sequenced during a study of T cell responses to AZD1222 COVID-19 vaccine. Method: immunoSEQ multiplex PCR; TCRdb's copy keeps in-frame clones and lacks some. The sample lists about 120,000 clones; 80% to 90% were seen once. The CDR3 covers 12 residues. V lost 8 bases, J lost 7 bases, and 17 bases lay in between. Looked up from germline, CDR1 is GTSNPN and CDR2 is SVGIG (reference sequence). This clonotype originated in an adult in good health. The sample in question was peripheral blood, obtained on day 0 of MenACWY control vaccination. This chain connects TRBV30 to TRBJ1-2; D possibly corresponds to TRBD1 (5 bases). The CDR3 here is CAVPAGTRGYTF. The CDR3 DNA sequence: TGTGCCGTCCCAGCCGGGACGCGTGGCTACACCTTC.